This TCR beta chain was documented in a study of T cell changes during pregnancy in multiple sclerosis. The method was immunoSEQ multiplex PCR; TCRdb's version includes in-frame clones alone and lacks a portion of them. The sample yields 42,000 or so clones, around 91% seen once. The germline V gene encodes CDR1 SGDLS and CDR2 YYNGEE. The CDR3 sequence is 12 residues long. Trimming took 1 base from V and 4 from J, leaving 5 bases between them. The chain recombines TRBV9 with TRBJ1-1; the D is unclear. Sequences were derived from CD8+ T cells from peripheral blood mononuclear cells, sampled in the first trimester of pregnancy. The source of this sequence is a female donor with multiple sclerosis, enrolled in a pregnancy study. CDR3 in DNA: TGTGCCAGCAGCGTACGGGGCACTGAAGCTTTCTTT. Residues: CASSVRGTEAFF.